These 16 T cell receptor beta chains share one sample of origin, sequenced in a study of blood T cells in healthy people across ages. Combining a sample-barcoded 5' primer with a J-beta primer mix, a second PCR ran for about 7 to 12 cycles. From the 5' RACE reads, TCRdb called clonotypes with MiXCR, one entry per CDR3 protein. The sample consists of about 1.8 million distinct CDR3 sequences, roughly 50% of them appearing once. The sequenced sample was blood. Receptors were obtained from a middle-aged woman in good health.

The chain recombines TRBV7-2 with TRBJ2-5; 9 bases map to TRBD1. Germline V gene data show CDR1 as SGHTA and CDR2 as FQGNSA. The ends lost 4 bases at V and 5 bases at J; junction bases unmatched: 5. There are 14 residues in the CDR3. The DNA for the CDR3 is TGTGCCAGCAGCTGGGACAGGGTAGTGGAGACCCAGTACTTC. Residues: CASSWDRVVETQYF. Full variable domain (missing parts from reference TRBV7-2 and TRBJ2-5): GAGVSQSPSNKVTEKGKDVELRCDPISGHTALYWYRQSLGQGLEFLIYFQGNSAPDKSGLPSDRFSAERTGGSVSTLTIQRTQQEDSAVYLCASSWDRVVETQYFGPGTRLLVL.

The chain combines TRBV3-1 with TRBJ2-3; possible D gene TRBD2, 6 bases. This CDR3 contains 15 residues. Deletions cut 0 bases from V and 9 bases from J, with 16 bases between. Germline loops: CDR1 LGHDT, CDR2 YNNKEL (reference sequence). The CDR3 is CASSQDAGYRSTQYF. The CDR3 DNA reads as TGTGCCAGCAGCCAAGACGCGGGGTACCGTTCGACGCAGTATTTT.

The V gene is TRBV20-1, the J gene TRBJ2-1, with TRBD2 matching over 9 bases. Looked up from germline, CDR1 is DFQATT and CDR2 is SNEGSKA (reference sequence). The CDR3 runs 19 residues. Germline trimming cut 1 base from V and 4 bases from J; bases unmatched to any gene: 17. The CDR3 protein is CSARVWNSGGSQAYNEQFF. The CDR3 region has the DNA TGCAGTGCTAGAGTCTGGAATAGCGGGGGATCCCAAGCGTACAATGAGCAGTTCTTC.

This clonotype was seen a few times. The rearrangement uses TRBV9 and TRBJ1-6, with a tentative D call TRBD1 (6 bases). V shed 3 bases and J shed 5 bases, with 9 bases lying between them. Germline V CDR1 and CDR2: SGDLS, YYNGEE. The CDR3 runs to 14 residues. The CDR3 DNA sequence: TGTGCCAGCAGCGCGGGGGGCGATAATTCACCCCTCCACTTT. Its protein product is CASSAGGDNSPLHF.

This clonotype was detected a few times. The chain links TRBV20-1 to TRBJ1-6; no firm D call. The germline CDR1 and CDR2 sequences are DFQATT and SNEGSKA (reference sequence). The CDR3 extends over 14 amino acids. The germline V and J ends were trimmed by 1 base and 8 bases, with 12 bases remaining between them. CDR3 coding DNA: TGCAGTGCTAGAGGGGATTCGGGTGATTCACCCCTCCACTTT. It encodes CSARGDSGDSPLHF.

This clonotype was counted a single time. V and J are TRBV7-6 and TRBJ2-7, with TRBD2 matching over 7 bases. Losses at the gene ends were 3 bases for V and 2 bases for J; bases not matched to a gene: 10. The CDR3 runs 16 residues. Germline V CDR1 and CDR2: SGHVS, FNYEAQ. The CDR3 nucleotides are TGTGCCAGCAGCTTCTCTCCGGGAAGCGGGGCCTACGAGCAGTACTTC. Translating it yields CASSFSPGSGAYEQYF.

This clonotype was found many times. The chain is built from TRBV29-1 and TRBJ2-5, with 7 nucleotides matching TRBD2. The CDR3 runs to 12 residues. CDR1 is SQVTM, CDR2 ANQGSEA, per germline. Unmatched junction bases numbered 7, after V lost 7 bases and J lost 5 bases. CDR3 bases: TGCAGCGCCTTACTAGCGATGGAGACCCAGTACTTC. This gives the protein CSALLAMETQYF.

The V call is TRBV28, the J call TRBJ2-4; a possible D gene is TRBD1 (5 bases). The V gene's germline CDR1 is MDHEN and CDR2 SYDVKM. This CDR3 comprises 17 residues. V lost 3 bases and J 1 base, leaving 16 bases between the germline ends. The CDR3 DNA reads TGTGCCAGCAGTTTTTTGGGGCCCAGCCCGGCCAAAAACATTCAGTACTTC. Residues: CASSFLGPSPAKNIQYF.

The rearrangement joins TRBV6-5 to TRBJ2-4, with D maybe TRBD2 (5 bases). TRBJ2-7 matches the DNA end more closely, so the J call is doubtful. Germline V gene lookup returns CDR1 MNHEY and CDR2 SVGAGI. This CDR3 has 13 amino acids. The CDR3 nucleotides are TGTGCCAGCAGCCCGGACTTGAACTACGAGCAGTACTTC. This gives the protein CASSPDLNYEQYF.

This clonotype appeared a few times. The V and J genes are TRBV7-2 and TRBJ1-2; 8 nucleotides align to TRBD1. Germline CDR1 SGHTA, CDR2 FQGNSA. This CDR3 region has 16 residues. J was trimmed by 6 bases and V by 5 bases; bases with no gene match: 14. In DNA, the CDR3 is TGTGCCAGCAGCCCCGGAGGACAGGGCGGAAGAAATGGCTACACCTTC. It specifies CASSPGGQGGRNGYTF.

This clonotype came up a few times. The chain joins TRBV18 to TRBJ1-2; 9 bases align to TRBD1. V shed 3 bases and J 5 bases; nucleotides not matched to a gene: 4. CDR1 KGHSH and CDR2 LQKENI come from the germline V gene. There are 14 residues in the CDR3. The DNA for the CDR3 is TGTGCCAGCTCACCGGGACAGGGTTTGTATGGCTACACCTTC. Translating it yields CASSPGQGLYGYTF.

V gene TRBV5-4 combines with J gene TRBJ1-6; D uncertain. Germline V CDR1 and CDR2: SGHNT, YYREEE (reference sequence). This CDR3 region has 14 residues. Between the trimmed V and J ends, which lost 0 bases and 7 bases, there was a span of 8 bases. CDR3 residues: CASSLEVGNSPLHF. The DNA of the CDR3 is TGTGCCAGCAGCTTGGAGGTCGGCAATTCACCCCTCCACTTT.

The rearrangement uses TRBV14 and TRBJ2-3; TRBD1 agrees at 7 bases. Trimming at V came to 4 bases and at J to 0 bases, leaving 10 bases not matched to a gene. Germline assignment: CDR1 SGHDN and CDR2 FVKESK. CDR3 length: 17 residues. In nucleotides, the CDR3 is TGTGCCAGCAGCCGCCGGGACAGCAGTTTTAGCACAGATACGCAGTATTTT. This codes for CASSRRDSSFSTDTQYF. Complete variable domain (other parts from reference TRBV14 and TRBJ2-3): EAGVTQFPSHSVIEKGQTVTLRCDPISGHDNLYWYRRVMGKEIKFLLHFVKESKQDESGMPNNRFLAERTGGTYSTLKVQPAELEDSGVYFCASSRRDSSFSTDTQYFGPGTRLTVL.

As concerns this clonotype: Mismatch with germline at one junction end may stem from a read error. In DNA form, the CDR3 reads TGCAGTGCTAGAAACGCATCCGGGGGGTCCTTCTCCGACGAGCAGTACTTC. Translated: CSARNASGGSFSDEQYF. V and J are TRBV20-1 and TRBJ2-7; 7 bases fit TRBD2. CDR1 and CDR2 (germline): DFQATT, SNEGSKA (reference sequence). The CDR3 length is 17 residues.

The rearrangement uses TRBV7-2 and TRBJ1-2, with TRBD1 identical over 8 bases. With V trimmed by 5 bases and J by 4 bases, 6 bases remained unmatched. In germline, CDR1 is SGHTA, CDR2 FQGNSA. The CDR3 covers 14 residues. The CDR3, as DNA: TGTGCCAGCAGCGCGTGGGACAGGTCCTATGGCTACACCTTC. Translation gives CASSAWDRSYGYTF.

In its sample, this clonotype was seen a few times. This chain uses TRBV7-9 with TRBJ2-7; D is unclear. The J call may be wrong; the DNA end is better matched by TRBJ2-5. Germline CDR1 is SEHNR and CDR2 is FQNEAQ (reference sequence). This CDR3 is built from 12 residues. CDR3 sequence reads: CASSKVYETQYF. The CDR3 DNA reads as TGTGCCAGCAGTAAGGTTTATGAGACCCAGTACTTC.